This T cell receptor beta chain originates from a study of molecular identifiers for immune sequencing clone quantification. TCRdb re-derived calls from the PCR reads in MiXCR, one entry per CDR3 protein. Of about half a million distinct CDR3 sequences listed, roughly 26% are singletons. This clonotype showed up just once. The target antigen is unknown. Since a much larger clone is just one base distant, this may be a read error. Regarding the study as a whole: Over 99% of effector molecules, yet under 1% of naive-cell molecules, were held by clones above 20 RNA copies.

CD8+CD4-CCR7+CD45RA+ sorting gave the naive CD8 T cells. The source of this sequence is a human donor in good health. Some libraries in this study had Jurkat cell RNA spiked in. The sequencing input was naive CD8+ T cells from blood, with Jurkat cell RNA spiked in. The subset denotes: FACS-sorted CD8+CD4-CCR7+CD45RA+ naive T cells.

This chain's CDR3 is CASSLSRLQEPQYF. DNA for the CDR3: TGTGCCAGCAGCTTATCCCGACTACAAGAGCCCCAGTACTTC. The gene calls are TRBV7-2 and TRBJ2-5; D possibly corresponds to TRBD2 (5 bases). The CDR3 loop spans 14 amino acids. Germline V gene lookup returns CDR1 SGHTA and CDR2 FQGNSA.